This T cell receptor beta chain originates from a study of blood T cell repertoires in COVID-19 (TCRdb year 2020). A note on the overall study: Collaborator samples came from the United States, Italy and Spain and covered acute and convalescent phases of COVID-19. Samples were obtained from the ongoing ImmuneRACE study (first 160 participants) and from approximately 1,200 subjects provided by 6 global collaborators. The repertoires were released in a freely available public database intended as a resource for research on the immune response to SARS-CoV-2. Where available, HLA class I and class II types were taken from metadata supplied by the sample provider and were not determined by assay-based typing. The material from the prospective study consisted of cDNA or gDNA derived from T cells, B-cell-depleted T cells, or PBMCs. The sample metadata nearly always contained a de-identified subject ID, COVID-19 status, age in years and sex. Deeply sampled blood TCRbeta repertoires from subjects exposed to, actively infected with, or recovered from COVID-19 were included in the dataset. General conclusions and limits of the study: The amount of clinical and demographic metadata varied by source and participant and was provided uncurated.

The V end loses 5 bases and the J end loses 2 bases, and a stretch of 12 bases separates them. The CDR3 numbers 14 residues from cysteine through phenylalanine. Kept here is only the CDR3 DNA, which spans 42 bases and is read in frame from base 1. CDR1 and CDR2, per the germline V gene (reference sequence), are LGHDT and YNNKEL. TCRbeta CDR3 regions were amplified from genomic DNA by means of the immunoSEQ Assay, a bias-controlled multiplex PCR. As for how the authors treated the data: The number of nucleated cells in each sample was estimated from the amplification of reference gene primers within the assay. To quantify the absolute abundance of each unique TCRbeta CDR3 rearrangement, sequence reads were collapsed and filtered. Productive Simpson clonality was computed per sample as the square root of Simpson's diversity index over productive rearrangements. TCRdb retrieved this table from immuneACCESS and kept in-frame rearrangements only. Not all clones are present; in checked studies, unresolved V genes account for under half, and no reason is known for the remainder. V, J and clone size were drawn from that table, and D and trimming were deduced from the DNA. The sample table records roughly 80,000 clones; almost 85% of these occur just once. 12% of the sample goes to the ten largest clones.

For this clone: Its antigen specificity is not known. Per-base qualities were not stored, and no clone one base away is much larger.

Whole blood was collected in K2EDTA tubes by collaborating institutions according to the institutions' own protocols. For TCRbeta analysis, collaborators shipped samples as frozen whole blood, isolated PBMCs, or DNA extracted from either of those sample types. Material for sequencing was peripheral blood. The sequence was collected from an elderly man with acute or convalescent COVID-19. The V gene is TRBV3-1 (or the pseudogene TRBV3-2) and the J gene is TRBJ1-2; a weak D assignment points to TRBD1 (6 bases agree). CDR3 loop: CASSYPGANYGYTF. The nucleotide sequence reads TGTGCCAGCAGCTACCCAGGGGCCAACTATGGCTACACCTTC.